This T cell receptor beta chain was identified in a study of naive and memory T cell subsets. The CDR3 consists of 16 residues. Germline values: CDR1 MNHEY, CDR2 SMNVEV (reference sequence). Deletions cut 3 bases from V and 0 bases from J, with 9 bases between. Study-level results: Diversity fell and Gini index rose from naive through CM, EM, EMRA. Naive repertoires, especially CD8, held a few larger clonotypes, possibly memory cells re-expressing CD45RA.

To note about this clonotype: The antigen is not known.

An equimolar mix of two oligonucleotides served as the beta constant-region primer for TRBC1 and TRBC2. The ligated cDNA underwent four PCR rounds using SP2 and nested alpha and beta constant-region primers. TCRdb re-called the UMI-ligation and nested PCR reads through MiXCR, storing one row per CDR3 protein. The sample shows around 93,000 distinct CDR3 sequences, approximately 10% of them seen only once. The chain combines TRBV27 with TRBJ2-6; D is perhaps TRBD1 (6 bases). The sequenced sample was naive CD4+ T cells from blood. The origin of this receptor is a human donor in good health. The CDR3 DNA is TGTGCCAGCAGTTTTGACAGGCTCTCTGGGGCCAACGTCCTGACTTTC. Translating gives CASSFDRLSGANVLTF.